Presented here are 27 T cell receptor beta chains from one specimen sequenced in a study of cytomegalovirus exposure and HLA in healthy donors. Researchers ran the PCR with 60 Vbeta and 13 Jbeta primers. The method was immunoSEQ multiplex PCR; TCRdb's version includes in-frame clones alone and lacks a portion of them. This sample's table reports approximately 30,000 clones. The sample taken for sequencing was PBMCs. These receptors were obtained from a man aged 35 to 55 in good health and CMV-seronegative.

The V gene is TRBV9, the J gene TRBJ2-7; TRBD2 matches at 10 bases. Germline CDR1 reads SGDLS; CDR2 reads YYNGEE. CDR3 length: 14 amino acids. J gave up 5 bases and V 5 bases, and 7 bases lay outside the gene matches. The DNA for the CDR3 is TGTGCCAGCAGTAGACTCACTAGCGGGGACGAGCAGTACTTC. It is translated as CASSRLTSGDEQYF.

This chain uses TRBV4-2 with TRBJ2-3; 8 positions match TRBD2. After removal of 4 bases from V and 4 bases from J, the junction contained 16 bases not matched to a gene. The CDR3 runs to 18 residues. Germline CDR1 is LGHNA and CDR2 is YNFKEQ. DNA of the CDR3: TGTGCCAGCAGCCCTATGGGGCGGACTAGCCGTGAATCAGATACGCAGTATTTT. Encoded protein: CASSPMGRTSRESDTQYF.

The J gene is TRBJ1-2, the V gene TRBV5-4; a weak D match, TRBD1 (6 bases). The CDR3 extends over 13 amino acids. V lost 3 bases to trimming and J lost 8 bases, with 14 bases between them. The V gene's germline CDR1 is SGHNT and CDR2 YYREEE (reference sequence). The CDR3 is CASSSAQGRGYTF. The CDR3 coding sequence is TGTGCCAGCAGCTCTGCCCAGGGGAGAGGCTACACCTTC.

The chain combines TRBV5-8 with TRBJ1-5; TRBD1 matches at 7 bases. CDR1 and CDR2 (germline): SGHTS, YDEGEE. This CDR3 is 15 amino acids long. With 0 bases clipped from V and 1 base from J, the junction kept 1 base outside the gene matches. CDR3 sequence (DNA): TGTGCCAGCAGCTTGGGGGACAGCAGCAATCAGCCCCAGCATTTT. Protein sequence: CASSLGDSSNQPQHF. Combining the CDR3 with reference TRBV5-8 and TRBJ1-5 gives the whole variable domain EAGVTQSPTHLIKTRGQQATLRCSPISGHTSVYWYQQALGLGLQFLLWYDEGEERNRGNFPPRFSGRQFPNYSSELNVNALELEDSALYLCASSLGDSSNQPQHFGDGTRLSIL.

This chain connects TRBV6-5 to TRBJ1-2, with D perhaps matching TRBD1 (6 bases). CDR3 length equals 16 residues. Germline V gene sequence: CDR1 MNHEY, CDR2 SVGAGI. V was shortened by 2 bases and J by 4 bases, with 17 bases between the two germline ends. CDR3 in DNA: TGTGCCAGCAGTTACACCGACCAGGGGTTAAGCTATGGCTACACCTTC. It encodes CASSYTDQGLSYGYTF.

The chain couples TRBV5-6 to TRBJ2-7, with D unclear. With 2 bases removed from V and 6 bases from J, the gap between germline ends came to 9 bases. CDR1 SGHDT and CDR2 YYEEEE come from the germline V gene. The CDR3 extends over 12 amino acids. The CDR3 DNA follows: TGTGCCAGCAGCTTACTTCTTTCCGAGCAGTACTTC. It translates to CASSLLLSEQYF. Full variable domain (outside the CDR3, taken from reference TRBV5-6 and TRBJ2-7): DAGVTQSPTHLIKTRGQQVTLRCSPKSGHDTVSWYQQALGQGPQFIFQYYEEEERQRGNFPDRFSGHQFPNYSSELNVNALLLGDSALYLCASSLLLSEQYFGPGTRLTVT.

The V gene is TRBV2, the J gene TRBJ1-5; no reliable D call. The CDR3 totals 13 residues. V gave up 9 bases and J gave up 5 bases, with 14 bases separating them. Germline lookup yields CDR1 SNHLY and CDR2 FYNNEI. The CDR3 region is CASLLWEDQPQHF. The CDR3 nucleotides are TGTGCCAGTCTCCTTTGGGAGGATCAGCCCCAGCATTTT.

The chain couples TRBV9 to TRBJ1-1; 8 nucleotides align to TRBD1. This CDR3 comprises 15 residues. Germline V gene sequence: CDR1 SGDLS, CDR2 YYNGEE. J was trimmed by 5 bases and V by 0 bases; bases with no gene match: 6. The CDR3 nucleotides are TGTGCCAGCAGCGTAGATGGACAGGGAGGAACTGAAGCTTTCTTT. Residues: CASSVDGQGGTEAFF.

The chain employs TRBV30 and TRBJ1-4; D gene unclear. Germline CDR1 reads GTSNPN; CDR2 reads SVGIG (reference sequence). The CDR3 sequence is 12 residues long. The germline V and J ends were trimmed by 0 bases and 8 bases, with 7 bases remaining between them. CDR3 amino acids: CAWSVRGEKLFF. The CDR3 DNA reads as TGTGCCTGGAGTGTACGGGGAGAAAAACTGTTTTTT.

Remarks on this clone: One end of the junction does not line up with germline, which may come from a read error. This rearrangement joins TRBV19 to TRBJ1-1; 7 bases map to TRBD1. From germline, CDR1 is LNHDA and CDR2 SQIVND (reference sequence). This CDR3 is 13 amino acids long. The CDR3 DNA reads TGTGCCAGTACCAAGACAGGGAACACTGAAGATTTCTTT. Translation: CASTKTGNTEDFF.

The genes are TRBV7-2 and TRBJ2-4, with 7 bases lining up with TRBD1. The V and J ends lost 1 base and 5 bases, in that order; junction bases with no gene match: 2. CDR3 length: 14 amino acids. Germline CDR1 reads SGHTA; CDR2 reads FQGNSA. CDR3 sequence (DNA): TGTGCCAGCAGCTTAGGCGGACAGGAAAACATTCAGTACTTC. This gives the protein CASSLGGQENIQYF.

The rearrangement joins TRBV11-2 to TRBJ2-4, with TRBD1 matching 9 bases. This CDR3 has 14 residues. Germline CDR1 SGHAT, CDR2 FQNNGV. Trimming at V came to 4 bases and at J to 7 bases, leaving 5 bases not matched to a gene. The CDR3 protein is CASSWDRAGNIQYF. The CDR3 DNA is TGTGCCAGCAGCTGGGACAGGGCAGGCAACATTCAGTACTTC.

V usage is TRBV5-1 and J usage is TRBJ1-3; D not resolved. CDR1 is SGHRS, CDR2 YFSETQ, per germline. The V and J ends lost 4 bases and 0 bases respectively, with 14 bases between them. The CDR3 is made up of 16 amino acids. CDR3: CASSVSYSGSGNTIYF. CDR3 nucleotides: TGCGCCAGCAGCGTATCTTACAGTGGCTCTGGAAACACCATATATTTT.

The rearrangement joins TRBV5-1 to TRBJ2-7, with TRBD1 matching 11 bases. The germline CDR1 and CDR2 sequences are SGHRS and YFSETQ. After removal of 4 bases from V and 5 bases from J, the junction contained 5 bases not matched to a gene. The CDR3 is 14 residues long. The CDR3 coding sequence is TGCGCCAGCAGCACGGGACAGGGGGAAGACGAGCAGTACTTC. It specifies CASSTGQGEDEQYF.

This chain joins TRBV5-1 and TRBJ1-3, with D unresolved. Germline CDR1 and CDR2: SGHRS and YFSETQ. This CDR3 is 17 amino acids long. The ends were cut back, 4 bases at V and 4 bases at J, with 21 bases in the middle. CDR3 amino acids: CASSVAGWKGPGNTIYF. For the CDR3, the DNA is TGCGCCAGCAGCGTGGCCGGGTGGAAAGGCCCCGGAAACACCATATATTTT.

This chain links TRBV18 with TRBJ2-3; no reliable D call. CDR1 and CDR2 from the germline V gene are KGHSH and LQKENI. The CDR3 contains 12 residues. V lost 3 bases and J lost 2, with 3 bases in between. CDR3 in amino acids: CASSPNTDTQYF. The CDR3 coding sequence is TGTGCCAGCTCACCCAACACAGATACGCAGTATTTT.

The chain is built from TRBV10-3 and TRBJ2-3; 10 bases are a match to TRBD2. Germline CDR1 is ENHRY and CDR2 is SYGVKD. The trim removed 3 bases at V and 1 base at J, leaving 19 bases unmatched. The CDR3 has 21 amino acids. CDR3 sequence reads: CAISDPSLAGAPFDGTDTQYF. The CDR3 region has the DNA TGTGCCATCAGTGACCCGAGCCTAGCGGGAGCCCCCTTCGACGGCACAGATACGCAGTATTTT.

The CDR3 loop reads CSVAVGNTIYF. The CDR3 nucleotides are TGCAGCGTTGCGGTTGGAAACACCATATATTTT. The chain employs TRBV29-1 and TRBJ1-3, with D uncertain. CDR1 and CDR2 (germline): SQVTM, ANQGSEA. V was shortened by 4 bases and J by 3 bases, with 4 bases between the two germline ends. The length of the CDR3 is 11 residues.

As DNA, the CDR3 is TGCGCCAGCAGCTTGGCCGGGGGGCAGACCCAGTACTTC. Encoded protein: CASSLAGGQTQYF. This chain connects TRBV5-1 to TRBJ2-5, with D tentatively TRBD2 (7 bases). V dropped 0 bases and J dropped 6 bases, with 9 bases sitting between them. The CDR3 runs to 13 residues. The V gene's germline CDR1 is SGHRS and CDR2 YFSETQ.

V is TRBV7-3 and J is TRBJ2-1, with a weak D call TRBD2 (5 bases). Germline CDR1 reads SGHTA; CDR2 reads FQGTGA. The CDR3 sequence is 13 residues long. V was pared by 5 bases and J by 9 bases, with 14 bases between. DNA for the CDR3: TGTGCCAGCAGCCCTCGGGATCTGGGTGAGCAGTTCTTC. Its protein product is CASSPRDLGEQFF.

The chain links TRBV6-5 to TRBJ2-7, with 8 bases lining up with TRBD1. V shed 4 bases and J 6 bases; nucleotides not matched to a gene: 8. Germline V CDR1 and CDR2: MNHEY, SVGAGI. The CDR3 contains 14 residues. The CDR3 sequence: CASSLKGTGLEQYF. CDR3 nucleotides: TGTGCCAGCAGTTTAAAAGGGACAGGACTCGAGCAGTACTTC.

CDR3: CASSQDRGGTYEQYF. The CDR3 DNA reads TGTGCCAGCAGCCAAGATCGTGGCGGAACCTACGAGCAGTACTTC. The chain recombines TRBV4-2 with TRBJ2-7; D is unclear. The germline V and J ends were trimmed by 0 bases and 2 bases, with 11 bases remaining between them. In germline, CDR1 is LGHNA, CDR2 YNFKEQ. The CDR3 extends over 15 amino acids.

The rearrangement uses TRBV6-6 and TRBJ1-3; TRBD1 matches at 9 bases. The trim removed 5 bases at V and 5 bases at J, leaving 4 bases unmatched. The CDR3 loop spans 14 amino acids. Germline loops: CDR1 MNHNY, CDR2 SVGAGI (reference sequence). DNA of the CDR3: TGTGCCAGCAGTGCCGGGACAGGGAGAAACACCATATATTTT. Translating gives CASSAGTGRNTIYF.

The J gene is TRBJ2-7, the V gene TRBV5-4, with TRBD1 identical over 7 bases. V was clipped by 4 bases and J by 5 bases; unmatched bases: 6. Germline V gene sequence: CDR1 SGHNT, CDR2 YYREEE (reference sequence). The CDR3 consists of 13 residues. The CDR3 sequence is CASSEGTVHEQYF. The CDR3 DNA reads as TGTGCCAGCAGCGAGGGGACAGTTCACGAGCAGTACTTC.

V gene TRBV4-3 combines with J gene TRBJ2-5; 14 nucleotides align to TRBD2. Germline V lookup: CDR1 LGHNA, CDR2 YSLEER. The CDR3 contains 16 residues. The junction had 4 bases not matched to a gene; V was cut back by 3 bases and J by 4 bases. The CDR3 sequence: CASSQATSGRAETQYF. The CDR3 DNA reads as TGCGCCAGCAGCCAGGCGACTAGCGGGAGGGCAGAGACCCAGTACTTC.

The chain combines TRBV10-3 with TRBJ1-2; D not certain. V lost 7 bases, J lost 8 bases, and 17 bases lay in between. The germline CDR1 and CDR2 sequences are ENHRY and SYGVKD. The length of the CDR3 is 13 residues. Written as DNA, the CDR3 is TGTGCCATCACCTCCGACGGCGGCGGGGGCTACACCTTC. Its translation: CAITSDGGGGYTF.

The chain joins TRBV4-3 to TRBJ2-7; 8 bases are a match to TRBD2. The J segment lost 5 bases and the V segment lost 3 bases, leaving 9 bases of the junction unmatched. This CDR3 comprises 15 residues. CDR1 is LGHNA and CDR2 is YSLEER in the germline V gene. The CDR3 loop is CASSHLAGKGDEQYF. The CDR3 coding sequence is TGCGCCAGCAGCCACTTAGCGGGAAAGGGCGACGAGCAGTACTTC.